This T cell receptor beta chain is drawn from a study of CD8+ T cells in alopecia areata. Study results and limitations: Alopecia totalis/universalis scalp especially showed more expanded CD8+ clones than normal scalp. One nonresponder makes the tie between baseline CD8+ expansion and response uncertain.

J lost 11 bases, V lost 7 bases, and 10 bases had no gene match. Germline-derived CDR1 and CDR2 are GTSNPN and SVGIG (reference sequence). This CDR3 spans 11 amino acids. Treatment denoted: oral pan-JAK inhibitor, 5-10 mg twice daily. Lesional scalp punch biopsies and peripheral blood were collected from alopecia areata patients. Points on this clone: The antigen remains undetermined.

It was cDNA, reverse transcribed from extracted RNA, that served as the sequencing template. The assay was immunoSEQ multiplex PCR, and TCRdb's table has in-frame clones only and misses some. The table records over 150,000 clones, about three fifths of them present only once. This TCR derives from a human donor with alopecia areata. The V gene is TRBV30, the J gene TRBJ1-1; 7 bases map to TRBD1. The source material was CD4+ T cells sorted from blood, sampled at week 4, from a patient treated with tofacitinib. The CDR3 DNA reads TGTGCCTTGACAGGGTACCTCTCGGCTTTCTTT. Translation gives CALTGYLSAFF. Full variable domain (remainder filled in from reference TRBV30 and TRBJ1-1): SQTIHQWPATLVQPVGSPLSLECTVEGTSNPNLYWYRQAAGRGLQLLFYSVGIGQISSEVPQNLSASRPQDRQFILSSKKLLLSDSGFYLCALTGYLSAFFGQGTRLTVV.